This entry lists 17 T cell receptor beta chains sequenced from one sample in a study of blood T cells in healthy people across ages. The second PCR ran roughly 6 to 11 cycles with a sample-barcoded 5' primer and J-beta primers. From the 5' RACE reads, TCRdb called clonotypes with MiXCR, one entry per CDR3 protein. Among 1.4 million or so distinct CDR3 sequences, approximately 42% were seen once, and the ten largest hold over 3.5%. Sequencing was done on a sample of blood. The source of these receptors is a woman younger than 35 in good health.

This clonotype has only a few counts. CDR3 region: CASSLLGDPLRSNQPQHF. The CDR3 bases are TGTGCCAGCAGTTTATTAGGCGATCCTCTGCGCAGCAATCAGCCCCAGCATTTT. The chain has TRBV27 and TRBJ1-5; D remains ambiguous. Germline-derived CDR1 and CDR2 are MNHEY and SMNVEV (reference sequence). With 1 base removed from V and 1 base from J, the gap between germline ends came to 17 bases. The CDR3 sequence is 18 residues long.

The V call is TRBV12-3 or TRBV12-4, the J call TRBJ2-4; D is unresolved. CDR3 length: 16 residues. Trimming stripped 3 bases from V and 0 bases from J, with 12 bases between. The CDR3 here is CASSLSFGLAKNIQYF. CDR3 in DNA: TGTGCCAGCAGTTTGAGTTTCGGCTTAGCCAAAAACATTCAGTACTTC.

The genes are TRBV7-8 and TRBJ2-1; the D is unclear. The DNA end is more similar to TRBJ2-7, so the J call may be wrong. CDR3 size: 15 residues. Germline V gene data show CDR1 as SGHVS and CDR2 as FQNEAQ. The CDR3 sequence is CASSLVQSSYNEQYF. In DNA form, the CDR3 reads TGTGCCAGCAGCTTAGTTCAGAGCTCCTACAATGAGCAGTACTTC.

This clonotype was counted a few times. The CDR3 DNA follows: TGTGCCAGCAGTTTCGGCAGGAATAGCAATCAGCCCCAGCATTTT. Protein: CASSFGRNSNQPQHF. V is TRBV27 and J is TRBJ1-5; no reliable D call. There are 15 residues in the CDR3. Trimming shortened V by 3 bases and J by 0 bases, and 9 bases separated the two germline ends. Germline lookup yields CDR1 MNHEY and CDR2 SMNVEV (reference sequence).

The chain carries TRBV11-2 and TRBJ2-4, with 11 positions matching TRBD2. This CDR3 spans 19 amino acids. Germline CDR1 and CDR2: SGHAT and FQNNGV. V was pared by 3 bases and J by 3 bases, with 13 bases of the junction left unmatched. This chain's CDR3 is CASSLYRLAGLSVKNIQYF. CDR3 DNA: TGTGCCAGCAGCTTGTATCGACTAGCGGGATTGTCGGTCAAAAACATTCAGTACTTC.

About this clonotype itself: This may come from a read error, since a much larger clone is one base off. This chain uses TRBV20-1 with TRBJ1-1; D gene uncertain. The CDR3 covers 15 residues. The germline V gene encodes CDR1 DFQATT and CDR2 SNEGSKA (reference sequence). Trimming pared 0 bases from V and 6 bases from J, leaving 17 bases between. CDR3 nucleotides: TGCAGTGCTAGAGATAAGACACGGGGTAACGCTGAAGCTTTCTTT. Translated: CSARDKTRGNAEAFF.

The V and J genes are TRBV2 and TRBJ1-5, with a tentative D call TRBD1 (5 bases). CDR1 and CDR2 from the germline V gene are SNHLY and FYNNEI. This CDR3 has 20 residues. Trimming took off 3 bases at V and 0 bases at J, with 24 bases between the two ends. The CDR3 sequence is CASSDVQGREVRYSNQPQHF. CDR3 sequence (DNA): TGTGCCAGCAGTGATGTGCAGGGCCGGGAGGTGCGGTATAGCAATCAGCCCCAGCATTTT.

J is TRBJ2-3 and V is TRBV7-9; perhaps D is TRBD1 or TRBD2 (5 bases each). Germline V gene lookup returns CDR1 SEHNR and CDR2 FQNEAQ (reference sequence). V was cut by 5 bases and J by 8 bases, with 20 bases left in between. The CDR3 extends over 15 amino acids. The CDR3 bases are TGTGCCAGCAGCGAGAGGAGGCAGGGTGTAGGTACGCAGTATTTT. This codes for CASSERRQGVGTQYF.

The rearrangement links TRBV9 to TRBJ2-1, with TRBD2 matching 7 bases. The junction had 6 bases not matched to a gene; V was cut back by 0 bases and J by 9 bases. In germline, CDR1 is SGDLS, CDR2 YYNGEE. The CDR3 has 14 residues. This chain's CDR3 is CASSVGAGVGEQFF. Here the CDR3 DNA reads TGTGCCAGCAGCGTAGGCGCGGGAGTGGGTGAGCAGTTCTTC.

CDR3 sequence reads: CASSRWGAGNYGYTF. The DNA for the CDR3 is TGTGCCAGTAGCCGCTGGGGGGCAGGGAACTATGGCTACACCTTC. The chain uses TRBV11-2 and TRBJ1-2, with a weak D call TRBD1 (6 bases). There are 15 residues in the CDR3. Germline V gene lookup returns CDR1 SGHAT and CDR2 FQNNGV. With 9 bases removed from V and 2 bases from J, the gap between germline ends came to 19 bases.

The genes are TRBV20-1 and TRBJ1-2, with a possible D match to TRBD1 (6 bases). The CDR3 has 14 amino acids. The ends were cut back, 8 bases at V and 3 bases at J, with 19 bases in the middle. Germline V gives CDR1 DFQATT, CDR2 SNEGSKA (reference sequence). For the CDR3, the DNA is TGCAGTACAAAGAGGCCAGGGGTCGACTATGGCTACACCTTC. Translation: CSTKRPGVDYGYTF.

The chain couples TRBV4-3 to TRBJ1-2, with a tentative D call TRBD1 (6 bases). The V gene lost 0 bases and the J gene lost 6 bases, with 14 bases spanning the gap. CDR3 length equals 15 residues. Germline CDR1 LGHNA, CDR2 YSLEER. Here the CDR3 reads CASSQDRAGVDGYTF. Written as DNA, the CDR3 is TGCGCCAGCAGCCAAGACCGGGCAGGGGTCGATGGCTACACCTTC.

A few counts support this clonotype. This rearrangement joins TRBV20-1 to TRBJ2-3; D is uncertain. CDR1 is DFQATT and CDR2 is SNEGSKA in the germline V gene (reference sequence). CDR3 length: 15 amino acids. V was cut by 0 bases and J by 2 bases, with 12 bases left in between. The CDR3 region has the DNA TGCAGTGCTAGAGATCCCGAACGGGCCACAGATACGCAGTATTTT. Translated, it gives CSARDPERATDTQYF.

The CDR3 DNA reads TGTGCCAGCTGGGGGGATTGGAGAGACGAGCAGTACTTC. Its translation: CASWGDWRDEQYF. The V call is TRBV6-1, the J call TRBJ2-7; perhaps TRBD2 as D (6 bases). V was trimmed by 8 bases and J by 5 bases, leaving 16 bases between them. The germline V gene has CDR1 MNHNS and CDR2 SASEGT. There are 13 residues in the CDR3.

With respect to this clonotype: Relative to the germline gene, one junction end is altered; a read error may explain this. The genes are TRBV12-3 or TRBV12-4 and TRBJ1-5, with D hard to call. This CDR3 region has 15 residues. The CDR3, as DNA: TGTGCCGGCAGTTTACGTCCCAGCCAAAATCAGCCCCAGCATTTT. This codes for CAGSLRPSQNQPQHF.

This clonotype was found a few times. The chain couples TRBV4-1 to TRBJ1-1; D not certain. The V end lost 1 base, the J end lost 0 bases, and 15 bases lay between the germline ends. The CDR3 loop spans 17 amino acids. CDR1 is MGHRA and CDR2 is YSYEKL in the germline V gene. The CDR3 here is CASSQVDLGFMNTEAFF. CDR3 sequence (DNA): TGCGCCAGCAGCCAAGTTGATCTTGGCTTCATGAACACTGAAGCTTTCTTT.

This chain connects TRBV6-2 or TRBV6-3 to TRBJ2-1; D not resolved. The CDR3 runs 12 residues. V was trimmed by 8 bases and J by 6 bases, leaving 11 bases between them. From germline, CDR1 is MNHEY and CDR2 SVGEGT. CDR3 in DNA: TGTGCCAGCTCGACGCCTGTCAATGAGCAGTTCTTC. Translated, it gives CASSTPVNEQFF.